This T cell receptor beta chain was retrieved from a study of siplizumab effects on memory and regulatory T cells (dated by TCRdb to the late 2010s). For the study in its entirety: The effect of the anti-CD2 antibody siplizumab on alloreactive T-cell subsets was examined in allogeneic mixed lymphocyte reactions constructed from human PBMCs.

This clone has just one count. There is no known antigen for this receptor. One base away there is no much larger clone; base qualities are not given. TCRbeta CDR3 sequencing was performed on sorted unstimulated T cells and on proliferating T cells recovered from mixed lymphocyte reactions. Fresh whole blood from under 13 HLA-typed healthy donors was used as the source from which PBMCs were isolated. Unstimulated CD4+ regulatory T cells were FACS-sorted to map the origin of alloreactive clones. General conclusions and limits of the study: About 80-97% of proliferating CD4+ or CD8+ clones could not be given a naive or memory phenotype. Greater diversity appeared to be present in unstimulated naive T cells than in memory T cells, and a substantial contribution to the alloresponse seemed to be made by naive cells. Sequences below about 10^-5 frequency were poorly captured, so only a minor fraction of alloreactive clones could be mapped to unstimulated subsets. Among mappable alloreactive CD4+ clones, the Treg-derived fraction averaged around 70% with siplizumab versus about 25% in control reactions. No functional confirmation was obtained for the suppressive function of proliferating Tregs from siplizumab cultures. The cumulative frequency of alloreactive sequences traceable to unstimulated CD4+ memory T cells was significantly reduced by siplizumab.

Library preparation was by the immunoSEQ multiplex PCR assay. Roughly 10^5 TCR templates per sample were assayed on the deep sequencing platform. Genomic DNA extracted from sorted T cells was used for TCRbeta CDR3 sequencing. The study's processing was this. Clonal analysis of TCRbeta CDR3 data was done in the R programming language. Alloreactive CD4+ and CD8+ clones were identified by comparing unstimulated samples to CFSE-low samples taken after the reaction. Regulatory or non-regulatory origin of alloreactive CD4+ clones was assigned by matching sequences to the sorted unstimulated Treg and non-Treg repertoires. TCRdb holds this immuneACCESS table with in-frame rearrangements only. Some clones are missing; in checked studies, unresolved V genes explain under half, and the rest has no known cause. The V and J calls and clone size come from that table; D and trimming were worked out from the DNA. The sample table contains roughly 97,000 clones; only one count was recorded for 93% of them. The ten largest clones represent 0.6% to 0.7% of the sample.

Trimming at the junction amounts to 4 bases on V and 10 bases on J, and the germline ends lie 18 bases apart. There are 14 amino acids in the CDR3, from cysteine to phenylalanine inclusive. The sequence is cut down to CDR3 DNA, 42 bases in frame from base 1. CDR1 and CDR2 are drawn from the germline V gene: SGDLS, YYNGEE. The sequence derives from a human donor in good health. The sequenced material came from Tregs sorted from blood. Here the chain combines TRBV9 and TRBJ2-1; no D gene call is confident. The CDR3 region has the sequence CASSPFPNPGEQFF. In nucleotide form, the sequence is TGTGCCAGCAGCCCTTTCCCGAACCCAGGCGAGCAGTTCTTC.